This T cell receptor beta chain came from a study of technical replicates of blood from a handful of donors. Deletions cut 1 base from V and 5 bases from J, with 20 bases between. Looked up from germline, CDR1 is SGHTA and CDR2 is FQGNSA. CDR3 length: 17 residues. Here immunoSEQ multiplex PCR was the method, and the copy in TCRdb shows in-frame clones only, minus some. The sample lists some 80,000 clones; 95% to 97% were seen once. The V call is TRBV7-2, the J call TRBJ1-2, with D unresolved. The source is a human donor in good health. The sample consisted of T cells isolated from PBMCs. CDR3 nucleotide sequence: TGTGCCAGCAGCTTAGAAGAGCGAGGAGGGTCCGCTTATGGCTACACCTTC. This sequence encodes CASSLEERGGSAYGYTF.